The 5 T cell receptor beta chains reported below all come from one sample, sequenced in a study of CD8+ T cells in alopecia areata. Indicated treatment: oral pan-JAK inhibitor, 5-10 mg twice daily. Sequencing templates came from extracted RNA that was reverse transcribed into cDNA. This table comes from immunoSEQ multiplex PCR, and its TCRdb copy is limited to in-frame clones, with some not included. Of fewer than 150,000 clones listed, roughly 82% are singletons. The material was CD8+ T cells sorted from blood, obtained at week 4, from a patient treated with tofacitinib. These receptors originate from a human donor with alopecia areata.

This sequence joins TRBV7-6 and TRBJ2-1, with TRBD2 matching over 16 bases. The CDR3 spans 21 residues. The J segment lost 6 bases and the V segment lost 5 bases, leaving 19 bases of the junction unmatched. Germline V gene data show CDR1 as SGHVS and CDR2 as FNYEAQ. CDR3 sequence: CASSPHASLGTSGGAGNEQFF. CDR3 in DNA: TGTGCCAGCAGCCCTCACGCGTCGCTGGGGACTAGCGGGGGGGCTGGCAATGAGCAGTTCTTC.

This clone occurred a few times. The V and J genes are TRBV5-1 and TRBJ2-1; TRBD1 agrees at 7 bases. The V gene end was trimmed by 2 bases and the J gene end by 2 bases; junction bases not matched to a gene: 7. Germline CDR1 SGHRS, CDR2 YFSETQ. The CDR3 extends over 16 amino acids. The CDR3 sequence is CASSFIGQAPYNEQFF. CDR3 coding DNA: TGCGCCAGCAGCTTTATTGGACAGGCCCCCTACAATGAGCAGTTCTTC.

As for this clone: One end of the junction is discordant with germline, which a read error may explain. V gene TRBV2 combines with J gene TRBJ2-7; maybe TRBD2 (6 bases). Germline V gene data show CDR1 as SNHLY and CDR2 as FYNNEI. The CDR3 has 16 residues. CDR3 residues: CASRGETTGVSYEQCF. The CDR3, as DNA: TGTGCCAGCAGGGGGGAGACCACGGGGGTTTCCTACGAGCAGTGCTTC.

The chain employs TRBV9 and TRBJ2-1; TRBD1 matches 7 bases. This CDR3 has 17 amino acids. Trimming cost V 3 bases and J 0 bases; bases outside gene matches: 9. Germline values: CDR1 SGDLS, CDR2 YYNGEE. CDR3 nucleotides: TGTGCCAGCAGCGGCTCTAGTTGGACAGGCTCCTACAATGAGCAGTTCTTC. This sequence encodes CASSGSSWTGSYNEQFF.

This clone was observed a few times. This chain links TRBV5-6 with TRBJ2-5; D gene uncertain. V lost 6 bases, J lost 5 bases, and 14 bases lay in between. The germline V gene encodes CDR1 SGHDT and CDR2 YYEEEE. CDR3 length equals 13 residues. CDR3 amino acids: CASNGYRRETQYF. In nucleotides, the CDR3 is TGTGCCAGCAATGGGTATAGACGGGAGACCCAGTACTTC.